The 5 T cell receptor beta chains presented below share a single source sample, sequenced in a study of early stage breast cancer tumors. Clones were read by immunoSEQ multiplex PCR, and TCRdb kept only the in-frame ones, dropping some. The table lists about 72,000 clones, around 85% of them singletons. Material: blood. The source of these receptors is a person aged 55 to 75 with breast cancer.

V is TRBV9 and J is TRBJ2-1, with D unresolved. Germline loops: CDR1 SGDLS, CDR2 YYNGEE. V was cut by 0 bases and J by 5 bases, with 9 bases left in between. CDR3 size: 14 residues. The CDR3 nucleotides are TGTGCCAGCAGCGTAGGGTGGGGAAACAATGAGCAGTTCTTC. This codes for CASSVGWGNNEQFF.

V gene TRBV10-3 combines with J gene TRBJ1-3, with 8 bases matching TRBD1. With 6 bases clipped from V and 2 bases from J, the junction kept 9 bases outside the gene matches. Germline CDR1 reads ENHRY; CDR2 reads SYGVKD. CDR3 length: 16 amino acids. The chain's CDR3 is CAIRSGTGDPGNTIYF. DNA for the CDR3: TGTGCCATCAGATCCGGGACAGGCGACCCTGGAAACACCATATATTTT.

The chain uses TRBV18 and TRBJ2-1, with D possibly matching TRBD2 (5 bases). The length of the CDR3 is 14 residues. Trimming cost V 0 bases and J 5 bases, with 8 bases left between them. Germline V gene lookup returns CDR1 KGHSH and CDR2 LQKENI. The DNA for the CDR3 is TGTGCCAGCTCACCACCGTCTAGCAACAATGAGCAGTTCTTC. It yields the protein CASSPPSSNNEQFF.

Here the CDR3 DNA reads TGTGCCAGCAGCGTAGCTACGGACAGTAGCACAGATACGCAGTATTTT. This gives the protein CASSVATDSSTDTQYF. The rearrangement joins TRBV9 to TRBJ2-3, with D maybe TRBD1 (6 bases). Trimming cost V 0 bases and J 0 bases, with 11 bases left between them. In germline, CDR1 is SGDLS, CDR2 YYNGEE. This CDR3 contains 16 residues. Using reference TRBV9 and TRBJ2-3 for the parts outside the CDR3, the full variable domain is DSGVTQTPKHLITATGQRVTLRCSPRSGDLSVYWYQQSLDQGLQFLIQYYNGEERAKGNILERFSAQQFPDLHSELNLSSLELGDSALYFCASSVATDSSTDTQYFGPGTRLTVL.

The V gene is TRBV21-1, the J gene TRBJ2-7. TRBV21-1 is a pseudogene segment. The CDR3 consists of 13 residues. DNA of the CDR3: TGTGCCAGACCTGTCAAGGGACGATGCGAGCAGTACTTC. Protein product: CARPVKGRCEQYF.